Included here is one T cell receptor beta chain sequence, with context. Antigen: not known. This sample is part of a study of blood T cells in healthy people across ages. Findings and caveats of the study: Estimates of diversity drawn from one million T cells were considered underestimates. Not knowing donor CMV status may have confounded expanded clonotype changes.

CDR1 and CDR2 from the germline V gene are MNHEY and SVGAGI. The CDR3 is made up of 19 amino acids. Trimming stripped 0 bases from V and 1 base from J, with 19 bases between. The use of a sample-barcoded 5' primer and a J-beta primer mix characterized a second PCR of about 7 to 12 cycles. All samples yielded 2.5 million or more CDR3-containing paired-end reads. From the 5' RACE reads, TCRdb called clonotypes with MiXCR, one entry per CDR3 protein. The sample includes 600,000 to 650,000 distinct CDR3 sequences, around three fifths of them seen just once. Each sample provided at least 5 micrograms of extracted total RNA.

The specimen sequenced was blood. This TCR was sampled from a man between 60 and 75 years old in good health. The V call is TRBV6-5, the J call TRBJ2-1; D remains unclear. CDR3 residues: CASSYSTGPGGVSYNEQFF. The CDR3 DNA follows: TGTGCCAGCAGTTACTCGACCGGTCCAGGTGGGGTGTCCTACAATGAGCAGTTCTTC.